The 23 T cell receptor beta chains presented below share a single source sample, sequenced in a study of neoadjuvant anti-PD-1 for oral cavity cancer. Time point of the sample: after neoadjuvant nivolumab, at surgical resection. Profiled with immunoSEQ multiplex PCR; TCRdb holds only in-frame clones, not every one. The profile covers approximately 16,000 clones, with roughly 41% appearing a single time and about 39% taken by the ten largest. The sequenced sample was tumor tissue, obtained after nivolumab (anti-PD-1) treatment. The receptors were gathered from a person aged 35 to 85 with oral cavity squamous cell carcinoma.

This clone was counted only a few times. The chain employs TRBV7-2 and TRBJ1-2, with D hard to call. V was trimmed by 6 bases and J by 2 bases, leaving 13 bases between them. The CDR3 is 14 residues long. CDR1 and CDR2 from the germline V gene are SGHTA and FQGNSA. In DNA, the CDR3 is TGTGCCAGCAGACAAAACGGCCGAAACTATGGCTACACCTTC. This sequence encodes CASRQNGRNYGYTF.

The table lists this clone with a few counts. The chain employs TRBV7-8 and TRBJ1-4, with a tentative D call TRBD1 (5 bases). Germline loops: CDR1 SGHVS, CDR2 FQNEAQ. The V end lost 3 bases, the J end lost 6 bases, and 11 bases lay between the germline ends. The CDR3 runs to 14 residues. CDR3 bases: TGTGCCAGCAGCTTTGTGGGGGGGGATGAAAAACTGTTTTTT. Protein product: CASSFVGGDEKLFF.

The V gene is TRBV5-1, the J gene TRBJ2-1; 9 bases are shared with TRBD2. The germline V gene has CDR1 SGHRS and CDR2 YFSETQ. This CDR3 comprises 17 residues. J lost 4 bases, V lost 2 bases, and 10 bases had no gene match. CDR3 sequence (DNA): TGCGCCAGCAGCTTACTCCCAGCGGGGGGAATGTACAATGAGCAGTTCTTC. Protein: CASSLLPAGGMYNEQFF. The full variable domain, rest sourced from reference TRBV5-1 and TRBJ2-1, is KAGVTQTPRYLIKTRGQQVTLSCSPISGHRSVSWYQQTPGQGLQFLFEYFSETQRNKGNFPGRFSGRQFSNSRSEMNVSTLELGDSALYLCASSLLPAGGMYNEQFFGPGTRLTVL.

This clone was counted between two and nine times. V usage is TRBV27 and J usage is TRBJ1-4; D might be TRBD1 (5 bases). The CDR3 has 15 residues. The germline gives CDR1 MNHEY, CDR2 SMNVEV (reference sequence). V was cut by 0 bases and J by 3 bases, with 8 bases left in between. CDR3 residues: CASSLSWGANEKLFF. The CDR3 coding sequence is TGTGCCAGCAGTTTATCGTGGGGGGCTAATGAAAAACTGTTTTTT.

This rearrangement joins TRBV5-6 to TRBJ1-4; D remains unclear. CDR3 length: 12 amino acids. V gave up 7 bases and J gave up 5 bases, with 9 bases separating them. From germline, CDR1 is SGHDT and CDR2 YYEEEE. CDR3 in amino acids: CASRVGNEKLFF. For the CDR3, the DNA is TGTGCCAGCCGGGTGGGGAATGAAAAACTGTTTTTT.

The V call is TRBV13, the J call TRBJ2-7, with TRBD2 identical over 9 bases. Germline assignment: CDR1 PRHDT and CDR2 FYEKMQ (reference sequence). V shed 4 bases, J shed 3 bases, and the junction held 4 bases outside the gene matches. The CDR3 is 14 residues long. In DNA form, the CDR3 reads TGTGCCAGCAGCTCCGGACTAGCGAGCTACGAGCAGTACTTC. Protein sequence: CASSSGLASYEQYF.

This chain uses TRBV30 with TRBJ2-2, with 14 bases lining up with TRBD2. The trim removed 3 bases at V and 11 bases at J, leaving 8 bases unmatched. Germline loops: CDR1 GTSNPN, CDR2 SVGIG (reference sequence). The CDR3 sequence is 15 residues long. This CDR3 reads CAWSVGLAGGDELFF. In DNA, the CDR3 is TGTGCCTGGAGCGTAGGACTAGCGGGGGGTGACGAGCTGTTTTTT.

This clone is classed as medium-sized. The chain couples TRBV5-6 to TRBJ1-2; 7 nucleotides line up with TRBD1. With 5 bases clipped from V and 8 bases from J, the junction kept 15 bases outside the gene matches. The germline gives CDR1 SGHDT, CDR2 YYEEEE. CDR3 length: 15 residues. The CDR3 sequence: CASSSRDSGHWGYTF. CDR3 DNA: TGTGCCAGCAGTTCCCGGGACAGCGGCCATTGGGGCTACACCTTC. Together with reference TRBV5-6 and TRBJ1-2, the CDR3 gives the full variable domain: DAGVTQSPTHLIKTRGQQVTLRCSPKSGHDTVSWYQQALGQGPQFIFQYYEEEERQRGNFPDRFSGHQFPNYSSELNVNALLLGDSALYLCASSSRDSGHWGYTFGSGTRLTVV.

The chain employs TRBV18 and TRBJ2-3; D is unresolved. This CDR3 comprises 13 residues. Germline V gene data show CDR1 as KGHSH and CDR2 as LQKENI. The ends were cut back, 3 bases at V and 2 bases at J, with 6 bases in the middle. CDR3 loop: CASSPGNTDTQYF. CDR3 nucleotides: TGTGCCAGCTCACCGGGTAACACAGATACGCAGTATTTT.

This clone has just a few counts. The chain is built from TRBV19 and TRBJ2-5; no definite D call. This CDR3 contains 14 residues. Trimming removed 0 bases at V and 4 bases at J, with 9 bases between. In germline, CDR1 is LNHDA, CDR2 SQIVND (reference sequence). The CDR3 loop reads CASSIEPGLETQYF. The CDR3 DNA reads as TGTGCCAGTAGTATAGAACCGGGCTTAGAGACCCAGTACTTC.

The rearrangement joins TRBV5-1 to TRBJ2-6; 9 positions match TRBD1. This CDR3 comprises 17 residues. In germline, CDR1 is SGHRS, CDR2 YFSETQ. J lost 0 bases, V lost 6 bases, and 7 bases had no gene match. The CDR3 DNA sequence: TGCGCCAGCACCATGACAGGGGGGTACTCTGGGGCCAACGTCCTGACTTTC. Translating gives CASTMTGGYSGANVLTF. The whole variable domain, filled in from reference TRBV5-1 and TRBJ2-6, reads KAGVTQTPRYLIKTRGQQVTLSCSPISGHRSVSWYQQTPGQGLQFLFEYFSETQRNKGNFPGRFSGRQFSNSRSEMNVSTLELGDSALYLCASTMTGGYSGANVLTFGAGSRLTVL.

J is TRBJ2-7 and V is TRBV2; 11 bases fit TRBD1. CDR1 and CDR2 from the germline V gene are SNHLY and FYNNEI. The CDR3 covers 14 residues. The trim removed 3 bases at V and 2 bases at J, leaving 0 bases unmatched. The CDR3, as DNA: TGTGCCAGCAGTGAGGACAGGGGGCCCTACGAGCAGTACTTC. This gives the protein CASSEDRGPYEQYF. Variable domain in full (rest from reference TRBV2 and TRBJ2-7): EPEVTQTPSHQVTQMGQEVILRCVPISNHLYFYWYRQILGQKVEFLVSFYNNEISEKSEIFDDQFSVERPDGSNFTLKIRSTKLEDSAMYFCASSEDRGPYEQYFGPGTRLTVT.

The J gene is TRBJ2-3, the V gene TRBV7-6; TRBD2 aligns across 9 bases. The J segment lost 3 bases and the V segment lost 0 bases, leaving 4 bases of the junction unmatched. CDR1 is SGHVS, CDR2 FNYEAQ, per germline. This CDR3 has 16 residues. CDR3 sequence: CASSLATSGGTDTQYF. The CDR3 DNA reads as TGTGCCAGCAGCTTAGCGACGAGCGGGGGGACAGATACGCAGTATTTT.

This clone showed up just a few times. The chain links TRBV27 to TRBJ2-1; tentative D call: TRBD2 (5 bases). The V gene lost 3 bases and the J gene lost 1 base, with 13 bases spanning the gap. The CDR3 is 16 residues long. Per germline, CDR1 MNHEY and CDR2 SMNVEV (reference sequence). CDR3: CASSFLRGRSYNEQFF. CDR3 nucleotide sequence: TGTGCCAGCAGTTTCCTCCGGGGTAGGTCCTACAATGAGCAGTTCTTC.

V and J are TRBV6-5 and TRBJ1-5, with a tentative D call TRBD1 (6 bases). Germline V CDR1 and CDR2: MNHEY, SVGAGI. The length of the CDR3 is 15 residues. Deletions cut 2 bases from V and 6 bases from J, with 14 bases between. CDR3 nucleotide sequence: TGTGCCAGCAGTTACAGCGGGGGGCACCTTCAGCCCCAGCATTTT. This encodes CASSYSGGHLQPQHF.

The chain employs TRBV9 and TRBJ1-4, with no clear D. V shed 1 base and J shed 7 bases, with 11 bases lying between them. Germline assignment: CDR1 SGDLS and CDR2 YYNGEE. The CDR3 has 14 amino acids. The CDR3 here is CASSVTTAPEKLFF. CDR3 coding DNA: TGTGCCAGCAGCGTAACAACCGCACCTGAAAAACTGTTTTTT.

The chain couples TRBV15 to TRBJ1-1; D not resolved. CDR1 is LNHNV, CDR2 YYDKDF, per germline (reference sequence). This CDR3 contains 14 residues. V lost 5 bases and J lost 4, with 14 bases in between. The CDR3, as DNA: TGTGCCACCAGCCCACCGGGTCTAGTCACTGAAGCTTTCTTT. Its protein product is CATSPPGLVTEAFF.

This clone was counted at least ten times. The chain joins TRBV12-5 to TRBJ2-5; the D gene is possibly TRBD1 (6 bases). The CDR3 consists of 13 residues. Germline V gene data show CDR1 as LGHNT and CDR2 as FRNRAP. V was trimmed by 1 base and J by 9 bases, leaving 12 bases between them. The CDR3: CASGLAQGSPQYF. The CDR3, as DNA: TGTGCTAGTGGTTTGGCCCAGGGGTCTCCCCAGTACTTC.

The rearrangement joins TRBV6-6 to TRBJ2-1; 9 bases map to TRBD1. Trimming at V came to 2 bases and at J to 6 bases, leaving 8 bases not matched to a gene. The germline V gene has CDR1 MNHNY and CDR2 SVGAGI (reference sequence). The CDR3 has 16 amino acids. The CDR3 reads CASSYARGQGGNEQFF. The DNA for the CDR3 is TGTGCCAGCAGTTACGCCCGGGGACAGGGAGGCAATGAGCAGTTCTTC.

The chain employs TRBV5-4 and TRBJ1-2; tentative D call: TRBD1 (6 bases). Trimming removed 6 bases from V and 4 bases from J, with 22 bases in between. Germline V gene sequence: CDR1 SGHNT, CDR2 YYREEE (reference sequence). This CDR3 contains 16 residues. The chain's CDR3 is CASTSKQGEAIYGYTF. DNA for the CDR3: TGTGCCAGCACCTCGAAACAGGGTGAGGCCATCTATGGCTACACCTTC.

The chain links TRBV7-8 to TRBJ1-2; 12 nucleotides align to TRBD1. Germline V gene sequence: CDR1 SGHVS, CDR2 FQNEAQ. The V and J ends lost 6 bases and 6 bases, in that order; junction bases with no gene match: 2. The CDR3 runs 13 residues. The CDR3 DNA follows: TGTGCCAGCAGGGGACAGGGGGCAAATGGCTACACCTTC. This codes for CASRGQGANGYTF. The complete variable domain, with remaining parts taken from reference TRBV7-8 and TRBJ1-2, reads GAGVSQSPRYKVAKRGQDVALRCDPISGHVSLFWYQQALGQGPEFLTYFQNEAQLDKSGLPSDRFFAERPEGSVSTLKIQRTQQEDSAVYLCASRGQGANGYTFGSGTRLTVV.

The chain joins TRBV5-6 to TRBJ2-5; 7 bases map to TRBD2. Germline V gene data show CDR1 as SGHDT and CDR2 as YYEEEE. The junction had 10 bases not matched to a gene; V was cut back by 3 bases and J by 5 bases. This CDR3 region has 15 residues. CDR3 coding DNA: TGTGCCAGCAGCTGGGAAGGCTACGGGGGGGAGACCCAGTACTTC. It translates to CASSWEGYGGETQYF.

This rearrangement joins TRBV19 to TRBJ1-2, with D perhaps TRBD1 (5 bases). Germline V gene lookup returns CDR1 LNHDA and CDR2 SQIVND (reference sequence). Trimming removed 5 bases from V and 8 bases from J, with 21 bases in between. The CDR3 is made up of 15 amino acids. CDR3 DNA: TGTGCCAGTAGTCTCCTGACAGACTCCCTTTGGGGCTACACCTTC. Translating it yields CASSLLTDSLWGYTF.